This T cell receptor (beta chain) was obtained from a study of blood T cell repertoires in COVID-19. Data came from immunoSEQ multiplex PCR; TCRdb stores just in-frame clones and leaves some out. The data hold more than 200,000 clones, with 75% to 85% observed a single time. V lost 2 bases and J lost 2, with 12 bases in between. The CDR3 has 16 residues. Germline V lookup: CDR1 MNHEY, CDR2 SVGEGT. This TCR came from a woman in her thirties or forties who had recovered from COVID-19. This sequence joins TRBV6-2 or TRBV6-3 and TRBJ2-2, with D perhaps matching TRBD1 (6 bases). Source material: peripheral blood. CDR3 nucleotides: TGTGCCAGCAGTTACGAGGGGGAGATTAACACCGGGGAGCTGTTTTTT. It yields the protein CASSYEGEINTGELFF.